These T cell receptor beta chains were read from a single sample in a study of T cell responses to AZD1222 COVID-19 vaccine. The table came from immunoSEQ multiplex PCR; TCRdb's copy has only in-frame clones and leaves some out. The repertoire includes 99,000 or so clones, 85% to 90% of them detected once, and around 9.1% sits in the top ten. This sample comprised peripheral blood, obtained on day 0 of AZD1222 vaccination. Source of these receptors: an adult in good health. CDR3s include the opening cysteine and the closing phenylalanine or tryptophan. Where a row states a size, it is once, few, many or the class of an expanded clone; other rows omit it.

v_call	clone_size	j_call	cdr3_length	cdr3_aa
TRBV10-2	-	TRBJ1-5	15	CASTGQTGKNQPQHF
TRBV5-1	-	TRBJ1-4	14	CASSQTTGSEKLFF
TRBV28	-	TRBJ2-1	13	CASRTSGKLEQFF
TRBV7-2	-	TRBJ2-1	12	CASSLGTNEQFF
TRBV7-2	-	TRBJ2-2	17	CASSLEAGGPGTGELFF
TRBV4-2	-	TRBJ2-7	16	CASSQKVLADDYEQYF
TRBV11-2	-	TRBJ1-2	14	CASSSYRDYYGYTF
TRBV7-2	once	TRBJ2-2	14	CASSLETALWELFF
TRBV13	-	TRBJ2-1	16	CASSLLLSGRMREQFF
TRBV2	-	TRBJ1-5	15	CASRTGGMGNQPQHF
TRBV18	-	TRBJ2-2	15	CASSGTGTLTGELFF
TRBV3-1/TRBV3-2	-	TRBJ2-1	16	CASSRLAGLSYNEQFF
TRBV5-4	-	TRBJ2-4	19	CASSLVVGSGLLAKNIQYF
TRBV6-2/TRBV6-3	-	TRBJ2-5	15	CASSHPRLAQETQYF
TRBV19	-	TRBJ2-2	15	CASSIGTQGTGELFF
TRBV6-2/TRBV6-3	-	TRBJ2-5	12	CASSYSWETQYF
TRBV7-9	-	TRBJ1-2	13	CASSLQANYGYTF
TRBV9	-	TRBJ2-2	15	CASSVEVGLTGELFF
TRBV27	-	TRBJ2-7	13	CASSLGLNYEQYF
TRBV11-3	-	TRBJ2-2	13	CASSSRTAGELFF
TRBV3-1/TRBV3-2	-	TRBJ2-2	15	CASSQALRNTGELFF
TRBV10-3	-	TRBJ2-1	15	CAISWTSGNYNEQFF
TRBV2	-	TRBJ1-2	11	CASGGNYGYTF
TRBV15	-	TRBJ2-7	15	CATSRDRVLTYEQYF
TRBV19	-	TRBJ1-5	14	CASSHRDRGVAQHF
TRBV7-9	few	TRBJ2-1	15	CASSPSNSGHNEQFF